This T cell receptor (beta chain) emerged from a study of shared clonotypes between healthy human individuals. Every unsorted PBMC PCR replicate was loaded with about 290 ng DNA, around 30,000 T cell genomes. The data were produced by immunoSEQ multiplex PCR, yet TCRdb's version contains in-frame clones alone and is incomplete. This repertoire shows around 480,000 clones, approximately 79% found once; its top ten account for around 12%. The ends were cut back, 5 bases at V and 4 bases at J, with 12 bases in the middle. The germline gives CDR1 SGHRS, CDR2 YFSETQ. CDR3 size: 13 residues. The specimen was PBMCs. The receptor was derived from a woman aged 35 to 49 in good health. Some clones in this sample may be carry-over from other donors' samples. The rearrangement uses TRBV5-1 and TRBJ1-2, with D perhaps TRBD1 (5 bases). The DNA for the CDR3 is TGCGCCAGCAGTGCCAGGGTTGGCTATGGCTACACCTTC. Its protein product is CASSARVGYGYTF.